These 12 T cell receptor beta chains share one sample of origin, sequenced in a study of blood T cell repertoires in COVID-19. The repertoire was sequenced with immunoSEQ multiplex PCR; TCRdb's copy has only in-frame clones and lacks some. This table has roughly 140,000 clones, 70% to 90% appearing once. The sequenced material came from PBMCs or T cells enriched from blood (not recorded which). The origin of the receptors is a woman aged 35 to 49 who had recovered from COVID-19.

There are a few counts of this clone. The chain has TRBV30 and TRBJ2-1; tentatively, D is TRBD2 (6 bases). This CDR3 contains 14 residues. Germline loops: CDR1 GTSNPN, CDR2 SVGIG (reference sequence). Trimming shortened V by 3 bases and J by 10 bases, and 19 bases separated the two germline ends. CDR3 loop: CAWRSPGVVGEQFF. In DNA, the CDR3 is TGTGCCTGGAGGTCGCCGGGAGTAGTAGGAGAGCAGTTCTTC.

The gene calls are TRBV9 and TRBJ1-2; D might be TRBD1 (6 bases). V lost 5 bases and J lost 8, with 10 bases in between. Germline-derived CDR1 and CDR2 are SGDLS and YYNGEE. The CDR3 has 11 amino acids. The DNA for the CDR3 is TGTGCCAGCAGAGGGACATGGGGCTACACCTTC. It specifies CASRGTWGYTF.

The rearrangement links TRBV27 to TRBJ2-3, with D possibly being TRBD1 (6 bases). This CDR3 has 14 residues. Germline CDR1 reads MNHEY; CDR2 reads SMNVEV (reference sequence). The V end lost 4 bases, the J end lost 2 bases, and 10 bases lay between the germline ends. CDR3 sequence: CASSYTGYTDTQYF. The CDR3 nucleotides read TGTGCCAGCAGTTATACAGGGTACACAGATACGCAGTATTTT.

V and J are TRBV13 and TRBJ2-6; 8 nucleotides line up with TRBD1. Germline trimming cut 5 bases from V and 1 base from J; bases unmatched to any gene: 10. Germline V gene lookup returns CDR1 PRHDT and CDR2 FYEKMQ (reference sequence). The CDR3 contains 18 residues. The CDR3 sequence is CASSPWGQDPSGANVLTF. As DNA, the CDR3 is TGTGCCAGCAGCCCGTGGGGACAGGACCCTTCTGGGGCCAACGTCCTGACTTTC.

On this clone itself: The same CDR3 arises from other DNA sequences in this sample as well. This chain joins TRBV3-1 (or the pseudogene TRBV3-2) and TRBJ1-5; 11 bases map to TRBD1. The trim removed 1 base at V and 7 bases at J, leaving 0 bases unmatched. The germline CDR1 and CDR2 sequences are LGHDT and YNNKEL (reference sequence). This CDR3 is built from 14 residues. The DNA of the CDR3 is TGTGCCAGCAGCCAAGGGACAGGGGGCCAGCCCCAGCATTTT. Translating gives CASSQGTGGQPQHF.

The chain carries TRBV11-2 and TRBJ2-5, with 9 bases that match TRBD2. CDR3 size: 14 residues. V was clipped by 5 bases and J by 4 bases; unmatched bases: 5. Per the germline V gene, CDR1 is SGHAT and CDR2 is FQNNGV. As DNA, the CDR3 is TGTGCCAGCAGCGTCGCGGGGGGGGGAGAGACCCAGTACTTC. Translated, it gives CASSVAGGGETQYF.

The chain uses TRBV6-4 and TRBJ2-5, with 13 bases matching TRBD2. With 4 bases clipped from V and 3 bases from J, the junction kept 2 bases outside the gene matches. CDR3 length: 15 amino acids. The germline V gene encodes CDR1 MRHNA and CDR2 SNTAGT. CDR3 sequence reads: CASSAGTSGEETQYF. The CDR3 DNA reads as TGTGCCAGCAGTGCCGGGACTAGCGGGGAAGAGACCCAGTACTTC.

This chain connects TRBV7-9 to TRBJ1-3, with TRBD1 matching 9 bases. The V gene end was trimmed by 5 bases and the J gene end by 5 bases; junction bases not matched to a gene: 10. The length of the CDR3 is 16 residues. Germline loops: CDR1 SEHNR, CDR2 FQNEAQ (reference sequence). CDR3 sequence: CASSLGTGSSRNTIYF. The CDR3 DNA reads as TGTGCCAGCAGCCTCGGGACAGGGTCTAGTAGAAACACCATATATTTT.

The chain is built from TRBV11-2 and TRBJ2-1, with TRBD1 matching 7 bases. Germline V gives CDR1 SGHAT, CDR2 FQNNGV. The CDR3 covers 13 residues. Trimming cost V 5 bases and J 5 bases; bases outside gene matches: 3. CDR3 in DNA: TGTGCCAGCAGCAAAGGGACAGACAATGAGCAGTTCTTC. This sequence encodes CASSKGTDNEQFF.

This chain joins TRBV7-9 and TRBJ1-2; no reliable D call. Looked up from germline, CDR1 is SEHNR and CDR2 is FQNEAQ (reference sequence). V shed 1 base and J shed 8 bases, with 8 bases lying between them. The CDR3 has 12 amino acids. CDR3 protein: CASSLGMRGYTF. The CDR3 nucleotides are TGTGCCAGCAGCTTAGGAATGCGGGGCTACACCTTC.

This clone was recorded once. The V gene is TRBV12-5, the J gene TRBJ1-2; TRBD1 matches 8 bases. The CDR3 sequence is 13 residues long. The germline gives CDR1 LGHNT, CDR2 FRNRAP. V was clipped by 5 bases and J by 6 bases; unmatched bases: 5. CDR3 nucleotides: TGTGCTAGTGGTCAGGGGGCCCTGGATGGCTACACCTTC. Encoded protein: CASGQGALDGYTF. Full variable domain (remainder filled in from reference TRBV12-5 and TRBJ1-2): DARVTQTPRHKVTEMGQEVTMRCQPILGHNTVFWYRQTMMQGLELLAYFRNRAPLDDSGMPKDRFSAEMPDATLATLKIQPSEPRDSAVYFCASGQGALDGYTFGSGTRLTVV.

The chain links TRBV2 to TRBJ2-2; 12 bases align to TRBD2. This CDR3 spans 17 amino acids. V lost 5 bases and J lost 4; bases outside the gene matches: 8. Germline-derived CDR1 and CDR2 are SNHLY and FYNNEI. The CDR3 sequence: CASSSSSGGVLTGELFF. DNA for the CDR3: TGTGCCAGCAGTAGTTCTAGCGGGGGGGTTCTCACCGGGGAGCTGTTTTTT.